The rows below give T cell receptor beta chains drawn from one sample of a study of blood T cell repertoires in COVID-19. Here immunoSEQ multiplex PCR was the method, and the copy in TCRdb shows in-frame clones only, minus some. The table records some 160,000 clones, about 90% of them present only once. Sequencing was performed on peripheral blood. The receptors come from a woman between 70 and 85 years old with acute or convalescent COVID-19. The CDR3 runs from the conserved cysteine through the conserved F or W. A D gene is named only where the DNA matches it firmly. Part of the rows lack a size; the others show once, few, many or a class for expanded clones.

d_gene,v_gene,abundance,j_gene,CDR3aa,CDR3nt
TRBD1,TRBV19,.,TRBJ1-2,CASDIGTGNGYTF,TGTGCCAGCGATATCGGGACAGGGAATGGCTACACCTTC
.,TRBV4-2,.,TRBJ1-1,CASTANRVLNTEAFF,TGTGCCAGCACCGCTAACAGGGTTCTGAACACTGAAGCTTTCTTT
TRBD1,TRBV7-2,.,TRBJ1-4,CASIGQGTNEKLFF,TGTGCCAGCATCGGACAGGGCACTAATGAAAAACTGTTTTTT
.,TRBV6-5,.,TRBJ1-3,CASSSQAGNTIYF,TGTGCCAGCAGTTCCCAGGCTGGAAACACCATATATTTT
TRBD1,TRBV25-1,once,TRBJ1-1,CASSRGDSITEAFF,TGTGCCAGCAGTAGGGGGGACAGTATTACTGAAGCTTTCTTT
.,TRBV7-2,.,TRBJ2-7,CASSFRSGTGAYEQYF,TGTGCCAGCAGCTTTCGATCCGGGACGGGAGCCTACGAGCAGTACTTC
TRBD1,TRBV6-5,once,TRBJ2-1,CASSPLGQGLNEQFF,TGTGCCAGCAGCCCCCTGGGACAGGGACTCAATGAGCAGTTCTTC
TRBD2,TRBV27,.,TRBJ2-5,CASSSAPTTASGSVGTQYF,TGTGCCAGCAGTTCCGCACCAACCACGGCTAGCGGGAGTGTAGGGACCCAGTACTTC
.,TRBV7-2,few,TRBJ2-7,CASSKSQGAYEQYF,TGTGCCAGCAGCAAATCACAGGGCGCCTACGAGCAGTACTTC
TRBD1,TRBV6-5,.,TRBJ1-2,CASSSPDRGDYGYTF,TGTGCCAGCAGTTCCCCAGACAGGGGGGACTATGGCTACACCTTC
TRBD1,TRBV27,.,TRBJ1-6,CASKGTGTHSPLHF,TGTGCCAGCAAAGGGACAGGGACGCATTCACCCCTCCACTTT
TRBD1,TRBV15,.,TRBJ1-5,CATSRFRQGKEPQHF,TGTGCCACCAGCAGATTCCGACAGGGGAAAGAGCCCCAGCATTTT
TRBD1,TRBV7-2,.,TRBJ1-1,CASSLAGQRQGATEAFF,TGTGCCAGCAGCTTAGCGGGTCAACGACAGGGCGCGACTGAAGCTTTCTTT
TRBD1,TRBV3-1/TRBV3-2,.,TRBJ2-7,CASSSGQNYEQYF,TGTGCCAGCAGCTCGGGACAGAACTACGAGCAGTACTTC
TRBD2,TRBV2,.,TRBJ2-1,CASTLLAGAGNEQFF,TGTGCCAGCACCTTACTAGCGGGGGCGGGGAATGAGCAGTTCTTC
TRBD2,TRBV7-9,.,TRBJ2-1,CASSLARTSNNEQFF,TGTGCCAGCAGCTTAGCCAGGACTAGCAACAATGAGCAGTTCTTC
.,TRBV4-3,.,TRBJ2-2,CASSQEPRLDTGELFF,TGCGCCAGCAGCCAGGAACCGAGACTTGACACCGGGGAGCTGTTTTTT
TRBD1,TRBV5-1,few,TRBJ1-2,CASSSGQGPSIIEYGYTF,TGCGCCAGCAGCTCGGGACAGGGGCCTTCGATTATTGAATATGGCTACACCTTC
.,TRBV5-6,.,TRBJ1-6,CASSRRGANSPLHF,TGTGCCAGCAGCCGCCGGGGGGCGAATTCACCCCTCCACTTT
.,TRBV12-3/TRBV12-4,once,TRBJ2-3,CASRQSGDTQYF,TGTGCCAGCAGACAGAGCGGGGATACGCAGTATTTT
.,TRBV5-1,.,TRBJ2-5,CASSKGQLQETQYF,TGCGCCAGCAGCAAAGGACAGCTACAAGAGACCCAGTACTTC
TRBD1,TRBV4-1,.,TRBJ2-7,CASSQLGQGIYEQYF,TGCGCCAGCAGCCAGTTGGGACAGGGGATCTACGAGCAGTACTTC
TRBD1,TRBV19,.,TRBJ1-5,CASSMTVGDSPKPQHF,TGTGCCAGTAGTATGACGGTCGGGGACAGCCCCAAGCCCCAGCATTTT
.,TRBV19,.,TRBJ1-2,CASSQLNYGYTF,TGTGCCAGTAGTCAGTTAAACTATGGCTACACCTTC
TRBD1,TRBV4-2,.,TRBJ2-7,CASSQAYRGSYEQYF,TGTGCCAGCAGCCAAGCCTACAGGGGCTCCTACGAGCAGTACTTC
TRBD2,TRBV4-2,.,TRBJ2-1,CASSHRASGRVDEQFF,TGTGCCAGCAGCCACAGAGCTAGCGGGAGGGTTGATGAGCAGTTCTTC
TRBD2,TRBV18,.,TRBJ2-3,CASSLTPTSGSTTSTDTQYF,TGTGCCAGCTCATTGACTCCGACTAGCGGGAGTACAACTAGCACAGATACGCAGTATTTT
TRBD2,TRBV20-1,.,TRBJ2-1,CSASIPQRGSYNEQFF,TGCAGTGCTAGTATCCCCCAGCGGGGCTCCTACAATGAGCAGTTCTTC
.,TRBV15,.,TRBJ1-1,CATSRDRRVGSEAFF,TGTGCCACCAGCAGAGACCGCAGGGTCGGGAGTGAAGCTTTCTTT
.,TRBV7-9,.,TRBJ2-6,CASSPEPGHRSGANVLTF,TGTGCCAGCAGCCCAGAACCGGGACATAGGTCTGGGGCCAACGTCCTGACTTTC
TRBD1,TRBV4-1,.,TRBJ1-5,CASSLGQGGPNQPQHF,TGCGCCAGCAGCCTAGGACAGGGGGGACCCAATCAGCCCCAGCATTTT
.,TRBV6-2/TRBV6-3,.,TRBJ1-1,CASSYLAVTEAFF,TGTGCCAGCAGTTACCTAGCCGTGACTGAAGCTTTCTTT
.,TRBV12-3/TRBV12-4,once,TRBJ1-2,CASSFDSNYGYTF,TGTGCCAGCAGTTTTGACAGTAACTATGGCTACACCTTC
.,TRBV10-2,.,TRBJ2-2,CASTLGGTGELFF,TGCGCCAGCACCCTGGGGGGAACCGGGGAGCTGTTTTTT
.,TRBV5-1,.,TRBJ2-3,CASSFQDTQYF,TGCGCCAGCAGCTTTCAAGATACGCAGTATTTT
.,TRBV5-1,.,TRBJ1-1,CASSSAGITEAFF,TGCGCCAGCAGCTCGGCAGGGATCACTGAAGCTTTCTTT
TRBD1,TRBV28,.,TRBJ1-2,CASSFSMGQGAYGYTF,TGTGCCAGCAGTTTTAGTATGGGACAGGGGGCCTATGGCTACACCTTC
.,TRBV4-1,.,TRBJ2-1,CASSQDVGGAYNEQFF,TGCGCCAGCAGCCAAGATGTAGGCGGGGCCTACAATGAGCAGTTCTTC
TRBD1,TRBV2,.,TRBJ1-1,CASIWTGRNTEAFF,TGTGCCAGCATATGGACAGGGAGGAACACTGAAGCTTTCTTT
.,TRBV19,.,TRBJ1-6,CASSMKSGNSPLHF,TGTGCCAGTAGTATGAAGTCTGGCAATTCACCCCTCCACTTT
.,TRBV7-9,.,TRBJ1-1,CASSLFGGSSTEAFF,TGTGCCAGCAGCTTATTCGGGGGAAGTAGCACTGAAGCTTTCTTT
TRBD2,TRBV4-2,.,TRBJ2-1,CASSQVLAGGFNEQFF,TGTGCCAGCAGCCAGGTACTAGCGGGGGGTTTTAATGAGCAGTTCTTC
TRBD1,TRBV2,.,TRBJ2-7,CASSPGTGLSYEQYF,TGTGCCAGCAGTCCCGGGACAGGCTTGTCCTACGAGCAGTACTTC
TRBD1,TRBV30,.,TRBJ1-5,CAWITRTGYNQPQHF,TGTGCCTGGATCACCAGGACAGGGTACAATCAGCCCCAGCATTTT
.,TRBV28,.,TRBJ1-1,CASSLNRKTFF,TGTGCCAGCAGTTTGAACAGGAAAACTTTCTTT
.,TRBV6-5,.,TRBJ2-7,CASSYSLTYYEQYF,TGTGCCAGCAGTTACTCACTAACATACTACGAGCAGTACTTC
.,TRBV11-3,.,TRBJ2-3,CASSRGKDTQYF,TGTGCCAGCAGTAGGGGCAAGGATACGCAGTATTTT
TRBD2,TRBV3-1/TRBV3-2,.,TRBJ2-2,CASSQGFTSGVRRNTGELFF,TGTGCCAGCAGCCAAGGTTTTACTAGCGGGGTTCGACGGAACACCGGGGAGCTGTTTTTT
.,TRBV7-2,once,TRBJ1-5,CASSFGRGGEPQHF,TGTGCCAGCAGCTTCGGCAGGGGCGGCGAGCCCCAGCATTTT
.,TRBV6-5,.,TRBJ2-7,CASNPGQRSYEQYF,TGTGCCAGCAATCCGGGACAACGCTCCTACGAGCAGTACTTC
TRBD2,TRBV4-3,.,TRBJ2-7,CASSQALLAGGPYEQYF,TGCGCCAGCAGCCAAGCCCTACTAGCGGGGGGGCCCTACGAGCAGTACTTC
TRBD2,TRBV6-2/TRBV6-3,.,TRBJ2-1,CASSPTSGRASSEQFF,TGTGCCAGCAGTCCGACTAGCGGGAGGGCCTCAAGTGAGCAGTTCTTC
TRBD1,TRBV5-1,.,TRBJ2-2,CASSTGQITGELFF,TGCGCCAGCAGCACGGGACAGATCACCGGGGAGCTGTTTTTT
TRBD1,TRBV30,.,TRBJ2-7,CAWSAGTGVYEQYF,TGTGCCTGGAGTGCGGGGACAGGGGTCTACGAGCAGTACTTC
.,TRBV30,few,TRBJ2-3,CAWSVEDSPYPADTQYF,TGTGCCTGGAGTGTTGAGGACTCTCCTTACCCGGCAGATACGCAGTATTTT
.,TRBV7-2,.,TRBJ2-7,CASSLEGAASYEQYF,TGTGCCAGCAGCTTAGAAGGGGCGGCCTCCTACGAGCAGTACTTC
TRBD2,TRBV28,.,TRBJ2-1,CASIVSGGYNEQFF,TGTGCCAGCATCGTTAGCGGGGGATACAATGAGCAGTTCTTC
TRBD2,TRBV18,.,TRBJ2-3,CASSPRSGGGQDTQYF,TGTGCCAGCTCACCAAGGAGCGGGGGGGGCCAAGATACGCAGTATTTT
.,TRBV9,.,TRBJ2-2,CASRNGQFENTGELFF,TGTGCCAGCAGAAATGGACAGTTCGAGAACACCGGGGAGCTGTTTTTT
TRBD1,TRBV18,.,TRBJ1-2,CASSPAPGTASYGYTF,TGTGCCAGCTCACCCGCCCCCGGGACAGCATCTTATGGCTACACCTTC